A single sample gave rise to the 2 T cell receptor beta chains below, sequenced in a study of T cell responses to AZD1222 COVID-19 vaccine. The data were produced by immunoSEQ multiplex PCR, yet TCRdb's version contains in-frame clones alone and is incomplete. The sample carries 150,000 to 200,000 clones, 90% recorded once. Sample: peripheral blood, taken on day 0 of AZD1222 vaccination. Receptors were obtained from an adult in good health.

The genes are TRBV6-5 and TRBJ2-5; 7 bases match TRBD1. The germline CDR1 and CDR2 sequences are MNHEY and SVGAGI. This CDR3 is built from 12 residues. Trimming cost V 10 bases and J 5 bases; bases outside gene matches: 7. The DNA for the CDR3 is TGTGCCACAACGACAGGGCGGGAGACCCAGTACTTC. This encodes CATTTGRETQYF.

The V and J genes are TRBV30 and TRBJ2-7; 7 bases match TRBD1. V shed 2 bases and J 3 bases; nucleotides not matched to a gene: 4. Germline CDR1 is GTSNPN and CDR2 is SVGIG (reference sequence). CDR3 length: 13 residues. CDR3 bases: TGTGCCTGGAGTTTACAGGGGCTCTACGAGCAGTACTTC. Its protein is CAWSLQGLYEQYF.